This T cell receptor beta chain was recovered during a study of blood T cell repertoires in COVID-19. The wider study: Donors in the United States, Italy and Spain gave samples during acute or convalescent COVID-19.

Original data processing: Using reference gene primer amplification, nucleated cell counts were estimated. Clones were sequenced by immunoSEQ multiplex PCR, and TCRdb holds only the in-frame ones, with some missing. D and trimming come from the DNA, and the V and J calls and clone size come from that table. The table has some 250,000 clones, 90% to 95% seen once; the top ten hold roughly 1.2%. CDR3 size: 16 residues. The germline V gene has CDR1 SGHDT and CDR2 YYEEEE. With V trimmed by 4 bases and J by 7 bases, 11 bases remained unmatched. Cohorts were assigned according to the clinical history that participants reported.

This chain links TRBV5-6 with TRBJ2-1, with TRBD2 matching 10 bases. Sequences were obtained from PBMCs or T cells enriched from blood (not recorded which). This TCR was recovered from a human donor in a cohort exposed to, infected with or recovered from COVID-19 (not recorded which). The donor label of this sample is uncertain. The CDR3 DNA is TGTGCCAGCAGCCCCAGCGAACTAGCGGGGATAAATGAGCAGTTCTTC. Protein: CASSPSELAGINEQFF.